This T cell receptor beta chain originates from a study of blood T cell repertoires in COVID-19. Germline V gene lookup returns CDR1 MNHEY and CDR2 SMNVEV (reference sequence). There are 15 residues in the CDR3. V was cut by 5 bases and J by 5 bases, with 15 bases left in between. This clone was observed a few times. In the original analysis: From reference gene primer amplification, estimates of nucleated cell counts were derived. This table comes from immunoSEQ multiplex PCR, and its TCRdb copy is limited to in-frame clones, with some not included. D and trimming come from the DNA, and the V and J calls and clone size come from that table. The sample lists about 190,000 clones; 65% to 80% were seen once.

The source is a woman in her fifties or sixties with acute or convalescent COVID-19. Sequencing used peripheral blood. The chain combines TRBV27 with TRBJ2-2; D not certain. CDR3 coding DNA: TGTGCCAGCAGTCCGCGGCCCCCAAGGACCGGGGAGCTGTTTTTT. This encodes CASSPRPPRTGELFF.